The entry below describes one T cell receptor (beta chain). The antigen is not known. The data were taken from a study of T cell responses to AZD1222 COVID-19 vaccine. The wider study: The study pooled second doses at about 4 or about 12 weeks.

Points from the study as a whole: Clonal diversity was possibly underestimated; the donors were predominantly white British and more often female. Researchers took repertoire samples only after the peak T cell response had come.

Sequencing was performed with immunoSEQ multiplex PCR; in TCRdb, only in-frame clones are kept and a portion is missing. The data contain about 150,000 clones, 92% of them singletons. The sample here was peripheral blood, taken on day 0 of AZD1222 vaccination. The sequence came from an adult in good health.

The CDR3 loop reads CASSLSSGSEQFF. The CDR3 nucleotides are TGTGCCAGCAGTTTAAGCTCTGGGAGTGAGCAGTTCTTC. The rearrangement links TRBV27 to TRBJ2-1, with TRBD2 as a possible D gene (5 bases). Germline V CDR1 and CDR2: MNHEY, SMNVEV (reference sequence). This CDR3 comprises 13 residues. The V end lost 2 bases, the J end lost 9 bases, and 11 bases lay between the germline ends.